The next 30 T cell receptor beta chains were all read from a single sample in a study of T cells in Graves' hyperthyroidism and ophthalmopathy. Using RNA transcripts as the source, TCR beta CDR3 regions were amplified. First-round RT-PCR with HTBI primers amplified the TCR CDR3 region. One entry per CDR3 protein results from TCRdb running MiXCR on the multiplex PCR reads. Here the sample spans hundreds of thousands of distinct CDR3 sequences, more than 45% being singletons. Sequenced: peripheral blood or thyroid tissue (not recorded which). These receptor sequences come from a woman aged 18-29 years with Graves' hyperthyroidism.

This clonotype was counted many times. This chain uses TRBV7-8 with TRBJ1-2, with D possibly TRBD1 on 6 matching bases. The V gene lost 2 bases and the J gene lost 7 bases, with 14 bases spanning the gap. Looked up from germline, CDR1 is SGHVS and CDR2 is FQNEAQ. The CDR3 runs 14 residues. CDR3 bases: TGTGCCAGCAGCTTACGGCAACAGGGTGGTGGCTACACCTTC. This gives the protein CASSLRQQGGGYTF.

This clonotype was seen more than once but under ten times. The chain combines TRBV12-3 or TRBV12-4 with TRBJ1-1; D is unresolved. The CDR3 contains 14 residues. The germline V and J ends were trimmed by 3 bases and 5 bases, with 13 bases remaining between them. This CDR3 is CASSFPGWETEAFF. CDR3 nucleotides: TGTGCCAGCAGTTTCCCGGGCTGGGAGACTGAAGCTTTCTTT.

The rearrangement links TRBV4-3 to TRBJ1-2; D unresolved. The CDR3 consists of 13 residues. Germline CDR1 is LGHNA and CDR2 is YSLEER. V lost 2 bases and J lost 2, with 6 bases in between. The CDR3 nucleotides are TGCGCCAGCAGCCAACTAGGGAACTATGGCTACACCTTC. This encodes CASSQLGNYGYTF.

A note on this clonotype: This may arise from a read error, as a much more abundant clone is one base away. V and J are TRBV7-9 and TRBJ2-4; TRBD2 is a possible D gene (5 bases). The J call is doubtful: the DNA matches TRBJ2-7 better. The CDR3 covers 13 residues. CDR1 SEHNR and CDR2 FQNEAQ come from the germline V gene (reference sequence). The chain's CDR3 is CARSLITSYEQYF. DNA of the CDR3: TGTGCCCGCAGCTTAATCACTAGCTACGAGCAGTACTTC.

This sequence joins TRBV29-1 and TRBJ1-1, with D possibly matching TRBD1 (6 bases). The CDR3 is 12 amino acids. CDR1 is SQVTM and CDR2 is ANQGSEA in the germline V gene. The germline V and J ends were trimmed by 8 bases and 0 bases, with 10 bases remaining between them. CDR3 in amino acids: CSSRGMNTEAFF. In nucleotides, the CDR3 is TGCAGCTCCAGGGGTATGAACACTGAAGCTTTCTTT.

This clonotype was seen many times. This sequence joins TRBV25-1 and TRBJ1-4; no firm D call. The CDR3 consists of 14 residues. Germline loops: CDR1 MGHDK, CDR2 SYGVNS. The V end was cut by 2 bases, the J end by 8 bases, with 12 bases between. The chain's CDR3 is CASSERSPWEKLFF. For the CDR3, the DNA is TGTGCCAGCAGTGAACGGTCCCCGTGGGAAAAACTGTTTTTT.

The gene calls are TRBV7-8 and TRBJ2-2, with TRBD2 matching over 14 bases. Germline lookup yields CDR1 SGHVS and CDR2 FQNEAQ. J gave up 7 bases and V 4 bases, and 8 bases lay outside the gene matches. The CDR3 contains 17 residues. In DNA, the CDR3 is TGTGCCAGCAGCTCGGGACTAGCGGGAGAGGGGCACGGGGAGCTGTTTTTT. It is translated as CASSSGLAGEGHGELFF.

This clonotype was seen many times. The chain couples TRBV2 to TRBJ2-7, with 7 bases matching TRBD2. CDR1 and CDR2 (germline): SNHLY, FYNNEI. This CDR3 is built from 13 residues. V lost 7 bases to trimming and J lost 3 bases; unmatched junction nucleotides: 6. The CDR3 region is CASTGLTDYEQYF. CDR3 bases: TGTGCCAGCACGGGACTAACAGACTACGAGCAGTACTTC.

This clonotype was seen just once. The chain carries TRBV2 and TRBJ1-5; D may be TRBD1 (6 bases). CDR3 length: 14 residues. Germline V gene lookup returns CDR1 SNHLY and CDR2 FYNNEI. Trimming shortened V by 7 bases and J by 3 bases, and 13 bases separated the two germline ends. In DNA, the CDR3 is TGTGCCAGCATGCCACAGGGATCCAATCAGCCCCAGCATTTT. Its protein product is CASMPQGSNQPQHF.

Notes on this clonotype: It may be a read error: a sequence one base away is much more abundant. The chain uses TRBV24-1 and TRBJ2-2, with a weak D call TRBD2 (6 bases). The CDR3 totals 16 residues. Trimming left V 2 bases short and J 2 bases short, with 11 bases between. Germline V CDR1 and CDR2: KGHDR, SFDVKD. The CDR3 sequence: CATSDWTNDNTGELFF. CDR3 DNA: TGTGCCACCAGTGATTGGACTAACGATAACACCGGGGAGCTGTTTTTT.

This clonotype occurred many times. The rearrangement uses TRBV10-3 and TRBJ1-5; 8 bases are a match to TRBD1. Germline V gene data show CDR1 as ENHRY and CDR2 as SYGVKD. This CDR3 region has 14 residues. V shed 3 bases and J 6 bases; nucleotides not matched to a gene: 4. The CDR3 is CAISDRTGFQPQHF. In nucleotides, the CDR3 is TGTGCCATCAGTGATCGGACAGGGTTTCAGCCCCAGCATTTT.

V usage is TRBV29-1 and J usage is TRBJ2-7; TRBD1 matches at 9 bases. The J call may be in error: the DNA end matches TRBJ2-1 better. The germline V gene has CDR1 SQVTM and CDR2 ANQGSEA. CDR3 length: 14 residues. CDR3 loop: CSVVRDRVAGEQFF. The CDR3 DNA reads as TGCAGCGTTGTCCGGGACAGGGTTGCCGGTGAGCAGTTCTTC.

CDR3: CATSRDRVAGEKLFF. The CDR3 DNA reads as TGTGCCACCAGCAGAGATCGGGTGGCGGGTGAAAAACTGTTTTTT. The rearrangement links TRBV15 to TRBJ1-4; D not resolved. The CDR3 spans 15 residues. Looked up from germline, CDR1 is LNHNV and CDR2 is YYDKDF (reference sequence). Trimming pared 0 bases from V and 7 bases from J, leaving 12 bases between.

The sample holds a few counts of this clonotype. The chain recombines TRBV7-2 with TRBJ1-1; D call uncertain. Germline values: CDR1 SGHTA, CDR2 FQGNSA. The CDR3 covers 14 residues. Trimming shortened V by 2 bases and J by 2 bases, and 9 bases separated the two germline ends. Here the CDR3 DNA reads TGTGCCAGCAGCTTATCGTCCAGAAACACTGAAGCTTTCTTT. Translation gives CASSLSSRNTEAFF.

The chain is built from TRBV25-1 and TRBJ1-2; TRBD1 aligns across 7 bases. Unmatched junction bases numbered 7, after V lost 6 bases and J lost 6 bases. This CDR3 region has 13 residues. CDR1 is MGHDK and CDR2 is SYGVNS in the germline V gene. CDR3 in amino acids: CASSPKGAHGYTF. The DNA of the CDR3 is TGTGCCAGCAGCCCCAAGGGGGCCCATGGCTACACCTTC.

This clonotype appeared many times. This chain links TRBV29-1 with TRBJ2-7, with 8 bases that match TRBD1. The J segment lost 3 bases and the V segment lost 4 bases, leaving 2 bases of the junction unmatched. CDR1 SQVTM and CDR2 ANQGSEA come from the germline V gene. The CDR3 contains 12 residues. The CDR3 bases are TGCAGCGTTGCGGACAGGGTCTACGAGCAGTACTTC. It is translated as CSVADRVYEQYF.

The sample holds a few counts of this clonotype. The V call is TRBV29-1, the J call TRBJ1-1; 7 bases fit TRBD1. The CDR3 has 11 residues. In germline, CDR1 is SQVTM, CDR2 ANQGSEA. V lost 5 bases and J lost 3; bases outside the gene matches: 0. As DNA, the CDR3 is TGCAGCGTTCAGGGGGACACTGAAGCTTTCTTT. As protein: CSVQGDTEAFF.

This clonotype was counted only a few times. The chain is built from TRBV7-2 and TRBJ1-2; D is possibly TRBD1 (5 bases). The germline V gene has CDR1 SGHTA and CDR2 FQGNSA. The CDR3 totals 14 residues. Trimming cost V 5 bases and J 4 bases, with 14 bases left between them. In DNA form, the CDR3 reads TGTGCCAGCAGCCGCACCGGGACCTTCTATGGCTACACCTTC. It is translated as CASSRTGTFYGYTF.

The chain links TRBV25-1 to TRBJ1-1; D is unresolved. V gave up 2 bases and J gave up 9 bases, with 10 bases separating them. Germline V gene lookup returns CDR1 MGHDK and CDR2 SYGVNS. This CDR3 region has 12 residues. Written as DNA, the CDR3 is TGTGCCAGCAGTGAAGGGTACACCAAAGCTTTCTTT. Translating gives CASSEGYTKAFF. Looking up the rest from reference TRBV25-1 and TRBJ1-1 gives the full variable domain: EADIYQTPRYLVIGTGKKITLECSQTMGHDKMYWYQQDPGMELHLIHYSYGVNSTEKGDLSSESTVSRIRTEHFPLTLESARPSHTSQYLCASSEGYTKAFFGQGTRLTVV.

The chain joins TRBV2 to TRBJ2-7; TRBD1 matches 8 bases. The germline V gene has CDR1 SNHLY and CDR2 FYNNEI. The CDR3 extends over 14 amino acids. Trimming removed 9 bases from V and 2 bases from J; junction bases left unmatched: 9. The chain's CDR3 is CASSPGQVTYEQYF. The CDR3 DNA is TGTGCCAGTTCTCCGGGACAGGTCACCTACGAGCAGTACTTC.

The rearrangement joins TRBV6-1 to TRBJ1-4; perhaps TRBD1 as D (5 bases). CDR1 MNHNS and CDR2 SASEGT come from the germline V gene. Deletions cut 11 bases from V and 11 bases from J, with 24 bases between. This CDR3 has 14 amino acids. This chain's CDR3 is CAGTHGTKTEKLFF. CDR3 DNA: TGTGCCGGCACTCATGGGACGAAAACGGAGAAACTGTTTTTT.

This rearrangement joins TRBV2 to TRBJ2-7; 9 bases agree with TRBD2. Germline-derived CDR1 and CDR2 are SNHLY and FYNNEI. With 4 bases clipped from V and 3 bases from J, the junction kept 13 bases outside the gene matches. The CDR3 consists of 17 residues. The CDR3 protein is CASSGQAGGPLSYEQYF. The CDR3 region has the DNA TGTGCCAGCAGTGGTCAGGCGGGAGGGCCTTTGAGCTACGAGCAGTACTTC.

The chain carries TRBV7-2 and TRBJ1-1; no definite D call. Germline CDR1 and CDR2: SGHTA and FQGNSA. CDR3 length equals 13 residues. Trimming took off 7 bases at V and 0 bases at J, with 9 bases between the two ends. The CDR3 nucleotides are TGTGCCAGCAACGGACTTCTGAACACTGAAGCTTTCTTT. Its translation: CASNGLLNTEAFF.

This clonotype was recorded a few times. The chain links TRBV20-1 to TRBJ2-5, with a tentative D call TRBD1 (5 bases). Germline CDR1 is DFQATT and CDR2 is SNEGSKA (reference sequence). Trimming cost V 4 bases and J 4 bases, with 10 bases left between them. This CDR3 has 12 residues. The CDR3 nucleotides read TGCAGTGCTACCAGGGTGAGAGAGACCCAGTACTTC. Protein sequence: CSATRVRETQYF.

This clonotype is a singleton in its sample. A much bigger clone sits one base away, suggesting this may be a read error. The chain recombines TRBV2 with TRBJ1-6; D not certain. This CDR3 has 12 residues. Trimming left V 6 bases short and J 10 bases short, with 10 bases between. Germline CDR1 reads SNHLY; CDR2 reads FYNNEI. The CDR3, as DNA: TGTGCCAGCAGGGGAATGGGGTCACCCCTCCACTTT. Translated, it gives CASRGMGSPLHF.

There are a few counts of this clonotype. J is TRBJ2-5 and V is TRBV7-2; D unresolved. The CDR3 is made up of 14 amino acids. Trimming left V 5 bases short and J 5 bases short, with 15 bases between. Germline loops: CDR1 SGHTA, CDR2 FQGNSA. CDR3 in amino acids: CASSLQFEVETQYF. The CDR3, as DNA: TGTGCCAGCAGCCTCCAGTTTGAGGTGGAGACCCAGTACTTC.

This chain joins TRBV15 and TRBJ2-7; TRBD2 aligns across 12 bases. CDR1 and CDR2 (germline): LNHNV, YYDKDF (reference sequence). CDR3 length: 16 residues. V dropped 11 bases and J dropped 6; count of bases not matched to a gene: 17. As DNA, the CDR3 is TGTGCCCCAGGACTAGCGGGAAACGGGAGGACCTTCGAGCAGTACTTC. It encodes CAPGLAGNGRTFEQYF. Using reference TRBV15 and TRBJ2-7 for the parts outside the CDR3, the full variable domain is DAMVIQNPRYQVTQFGKPVTLSCSQTLNHNVMYWYQQKSSQAPKLLFHYYDKDFNNEADTPDNFQSRRPNTSFCFLDIRSPGLGDTAMYLCAPGLAGNGRTFEQYFGPGTRLTVT.

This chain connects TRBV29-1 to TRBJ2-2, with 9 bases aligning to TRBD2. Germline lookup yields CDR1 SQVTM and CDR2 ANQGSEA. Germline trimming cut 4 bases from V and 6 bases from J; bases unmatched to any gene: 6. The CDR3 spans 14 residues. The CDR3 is CSVVAGGDAGELFF. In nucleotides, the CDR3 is TGCAGCGTTGTTGCGGGAGGGGACGCCGGGGAGCTGTTTTTT.

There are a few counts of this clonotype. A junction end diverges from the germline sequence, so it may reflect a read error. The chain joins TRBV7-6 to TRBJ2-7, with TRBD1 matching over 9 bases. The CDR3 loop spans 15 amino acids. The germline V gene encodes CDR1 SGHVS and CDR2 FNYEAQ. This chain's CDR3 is CASSQAAQGAYEQYF. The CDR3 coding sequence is TGCGCCAGCAGCCAAGCGGCACAGGGGGCATACGAGCAGTACTTC.

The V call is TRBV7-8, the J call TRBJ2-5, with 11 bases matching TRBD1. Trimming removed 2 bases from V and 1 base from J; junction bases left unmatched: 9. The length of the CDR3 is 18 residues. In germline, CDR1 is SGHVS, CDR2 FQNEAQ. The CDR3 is CASSLIGQGARLQETQYF. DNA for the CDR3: TGTGCCAGCAGCTTAATCGGACAGGGGGCAAGGCTCCAAGAGACCCAGTACTTC.